This T cell receptor beta chain derives from a study of patients and donors after allogeneic stem cell transplantation. Only a few counts were recorded for this clonotype. Germline V gene lookup returns CDR1 KGHDR and CDR2 SFDVKD. The CDR3 runs 15 residues. Between the trimmed V and J ends, which lost 4 bases and 0 bases, there was a span of 9 bases. TCRdb fed the RT-PCR reads into MiXCR, producing one record per CDR3 protein. The table has roughly 940,000 distinct CDR3 sequences, roughly 17% seen once. Sequencing was done on a sample of blood, either unsorted or a sorted T cell fraction (not recorded which). The source is a human donor who was either an allogeneic HSCT recipient or a stem cell or donor lymphocyte infusion donor (not recorded which). It is not recorded whose cells these are; they may come from a transplant donor. The chain combines TRBV24-1 with TRBJ2-1, with TRBD1 as a possible D gene (5 bases). CDR3 in amino acids: CATSEGVHSYNEQFF. In DNA, the CDR3 is TGTGCCACCAGTGAAGGGGTGCACTCCTACAATGAGCAGTTCTTC.